This T cell receptor beta chain was obtained from a study of blood T cells in healthy people across ages. V shed 3 bases, J shed 7 bases, and the junction held 6 bases outside the gene matches. This CDR3 spans 14 amino acids. Primed by a sample-barcoded 5' primer and a J-beta primer mix, a second PCR proceeded for about 6 to 11 cycles. TCRdb called the 5' RACE reads again in MiXCR, with one record for every CDR3 protein. The data show about 780,000 distinct CDR3 sequences, 20% to 30% seen once. This clonotype was detected a few times. These records were also assigned to another study, of T cells of mothers and their children.

The sequence came from a boy between 5 and 17 years old in good health. This chain uses TRBV12-3 or TRBV12-4 with TRBJ2-1; 7 bases map to TRBD2. The sequenced sample was blood. The CDR3 region is CASSFKWGGNEQFF. The CDR3 DNA follows: TGTGCCAGCAGTTTCAAATGGGGGGGAAATGAGCAGTTCTTC.